The clone carrying this T cell receptor (beta chain) was seen only a few times. Its cognate antigen is unknown. The PCR contained 60 Vbeta and 13 Jbeta primers. In the original processing: Around 9.9 million shared chains were among the roughly 80 million unique TCR beta chains that a later analysis counted. Only in-frame clones appear in the TCRdb table, and some are missing; sequencing was by immunoSEQ multiplex PCR. D and trimming come from the DNA, and the V and J calls and clone size come from that table. The table lists about 120,000 clones, about 16% of them singletons. These data belong to a study of cytomegalovirus exposure and HLA in healthy donors. Findings of the study overall: A later analysis showed TCR association rates differing by HLA locus, peaking at DRB1 and lowest at HLA-C.

Germline V gives CDR1 MNHEY, CDR2 SMNVEV (reference sequence). The length of the CDR3 is 15 residues. Trimming left V 5 bases short and J 7 bases short, with 18 bases between. The V gene is TRBV27, the J gene TRBJ1-5, with D tentatively TRBD1 (5 bases). Sequenced material: PBMCs. The sequence came from a young woman in good health and CMV-seronegative. The CDR3 DNA reads as TGTGCCAGCAGTCCCTCCTGGGGGGAAGGGCAGCCCCAGCATTTT. It is translated as CASSPSWGEGQPQHF.